This T cell receptor (beta chain) stems from a study of regulatory T cells in long-lasting Graves disease. Germline V gene lookup returns CDR1 MDHEN and CDR2 SYDVKM. The CDR3 length is 12 residues. A few counts support this clonotype. The junction departs from the called germline gene at one end, perhaps through a read error. Time point in this sample: newly diagnosed GD, antithyroid drugs for less than 3 months. Preparation of the TCR library used RNA extracted from PBMCs. It was an endocrinology department in Xi'an, China, that provided the patients. Investigators prepared the TCR beta libraries by applying iRepertoire HTBI primers and Arm-PCR of CDR3 regions. As handled by the study authors: Overall, samples carried over 60 TRBV and 14 TRBJ segments. TCRdb used MiXCR to reprocess the multiplex PCR reads, holding one entry per CDR3 protein. The authors' filters were not applied to this entry. The table records about 620,000 distinct CDR3 sequences, under 20% of them present only once.

These same records also appear under a second study, on T cells in Graves' hyperthyroidism and ophthalmopathy.

The V and J genes are TRBV28 and TRBJ2-2, with D unresolved. This receptor was identified in a woman aged 25 to 39 with Graves disease. The sample in question was peripheral blood mononuclear cells (PBMCs), obtained at new diagnosis, from a patient treated with antithyroid drugs. CDR3 sequence (DNA): TGTGCCAGCAAGGTTTACACCGAGGAGCTGTTTTTT. Translated, it gives CASKVYTEELFF.